This T cell receptor (beta chain) is from a study of blood T cell repertoires in COVID-19 (dated by TCRdb to about 2020). Background on the whole study: The collaborator samples originated in the United States, Italy and Spain and spanned the acute and convalescent phases of COVID-19. The prospective study material was composed of cDNA or gDNA derived from T cells, B-cell-depleted T cells, or PBMCs. The dataset comprised deeply sampled blood TCRbeta repertoires from subjects exposed to, actively infected with, or recovered from COVID-19. The repertoires were released in a freely available public database intended as a resource for research on the immune response to SARS-CoV-2. Samples came from the ongoing ImmuneRACE study (first 160 participants) plus 1,254 subjects from 6 global collaborators. Sample metadata almost always included a de-identified subject ID, COVID-19 status, age in years and sex. Where HLA class I and class II types were available, the types were taken from metadata supplied by the sample provider, not from assay-based typing.

Notes on this clone: Its antigen remains undetermined. The input lacks base qualities; no much larger clone sits a single base away.

From a lookup of the germline V gene, CDR1 and CDR2 are MGHRA and YSYEKL. CDR3 length: 13 amino acids, cysteine to phenylalanine. CDR3 DNA only is kept here, 39 bases in frame from base 1. At the junction V is shortened by 5 bases and J by 4 bases, with 11 bases in between. TCRbeta CDR3 regions were amplified from genomic DNA using the immunoSEQ Assay, a bias-controlled multiplex PCR. The authors' pipeline ran thus. Within the assay, amplification of reference gene primers was used to estimate how many nucleated cells each sample contained. To quantify the absolute abundance of each unique TCRbeta CDR3 rearrangement, sequence reads were collapsed and filtered. For each sample, productive Simpson clonality was calculated as the square root of Simpson's diversity index across productive rearrangements. TCRdb took this table from immuneACCESS and kept in-frame rearrangements with V and J called. Such tables lack part of the clones; where checked against another copy, unresolved V genes explain under half of the gap, and the rest is unexplained. V, J and clone size are those of that table, while D and trimming were read from the DNA. This sample is represented by around 310,000 clones; roughly 90% of them were singletons. 9.5% of the sample lies in the top ten.

Participants in the prospective study were enrolled through a virtual design, were aged 18 to 89 years, and lived in approximately 25 United States geographic areas. Cohort assignment in the prospective study relied on participant-reported clinical history from a screening survey and a study questionnaire. ImmuneRACE Cohort 3 recovered participants were defined by two consecutive negative NP/OP PCR tests, healthcare professional clearance, or symptom resolution. Each participant in the prospective study had whole blood, serum and a nasopharyngeal or oropharyngeal swab collected by mobile phlebotomists. Over a roughly two-month period, participants in the prospective study had the option of providing additional blood draws and questionnaires. Before DNA extraction, blood samples from the prospective study were shipped at room temperature or frozen. Summary of the overall study and its limitations: The amount of clinical and demographic metadata varied by source and participant and was provided uncurated.

The chain is assembled from TRBV4-1 and TRBJ2-5; the D gene is perhaps TRBD1, on 5 matching bases. This receptor was identified in a woman in her 40s who had recovered from COVID-19. Material for sequencing was PBMCs or T cells enriched from blood (not recorded which). CDR3 loop: CASSSRVTETQYF. Here is the DNA: TGCGCCAGCAGCTCCAGGGTAACAGAGACCCAGTACTTC.